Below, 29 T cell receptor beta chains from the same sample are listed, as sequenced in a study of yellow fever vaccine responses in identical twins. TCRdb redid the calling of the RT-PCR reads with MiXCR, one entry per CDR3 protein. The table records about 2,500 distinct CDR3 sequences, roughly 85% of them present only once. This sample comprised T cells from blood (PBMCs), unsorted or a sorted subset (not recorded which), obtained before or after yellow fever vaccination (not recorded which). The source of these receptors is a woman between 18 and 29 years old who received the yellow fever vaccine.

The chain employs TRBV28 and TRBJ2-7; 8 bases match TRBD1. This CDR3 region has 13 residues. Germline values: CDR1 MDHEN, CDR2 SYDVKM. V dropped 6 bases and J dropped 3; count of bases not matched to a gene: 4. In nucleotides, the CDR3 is TGTGCCAGCAGGAGACAGGGGTACTACGAGCAGTACTTC. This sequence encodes CASRRQGYYEQYF.

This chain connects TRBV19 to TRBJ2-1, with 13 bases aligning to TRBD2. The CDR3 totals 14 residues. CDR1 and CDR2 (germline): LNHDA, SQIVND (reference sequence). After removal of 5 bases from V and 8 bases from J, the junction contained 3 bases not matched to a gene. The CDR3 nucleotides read TGTGCCAGTAGTGGGACTAGCGGGATGGATGAGCAGTTCTTC. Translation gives CASSGTSGMDEQFF.

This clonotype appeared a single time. The CDR3 spells CASSLKQGNTEAFF. CDR3 sequence (DNA): TGCGCCAGCAGCTTGAAACAGGGGAACACTGAAGCTTTCTTT. This chain joins TRBV5-1 and TRBJ1-1; a possible D gene is TRBD1 (6 bases). The CDR3 spans 14 residues. V was clipped by 1 base and J by 1 base, with 8 bases between them. Germline V lookup: CDR1 SGHRS, CDR2 YFSETQ.

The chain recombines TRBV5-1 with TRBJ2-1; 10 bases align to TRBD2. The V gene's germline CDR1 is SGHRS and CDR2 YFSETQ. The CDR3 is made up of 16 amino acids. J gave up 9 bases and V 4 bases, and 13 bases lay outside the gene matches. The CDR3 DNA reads TGCGCCAGCAGCCCCGGGGGGGGACTAGCGTTGTCTGAGCAGTTCTTC. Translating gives CASSPGGGLALSEQFF.

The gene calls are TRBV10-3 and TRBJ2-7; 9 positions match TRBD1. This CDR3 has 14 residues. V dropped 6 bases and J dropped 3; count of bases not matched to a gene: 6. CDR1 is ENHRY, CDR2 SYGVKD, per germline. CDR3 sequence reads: CAISPQGAGYEQYV. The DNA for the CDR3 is TGTGCCATCAGCCCACAGGGGGCGGGCTACGAGCAGTACGTC.

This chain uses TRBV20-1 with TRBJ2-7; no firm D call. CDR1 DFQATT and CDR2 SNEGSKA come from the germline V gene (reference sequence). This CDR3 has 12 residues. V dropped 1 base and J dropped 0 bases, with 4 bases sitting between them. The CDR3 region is CSARAPSYEQYF. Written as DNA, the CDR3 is TGCAGTGCTAGAGCCCCCTCCTACGAGCAGTACTTC.

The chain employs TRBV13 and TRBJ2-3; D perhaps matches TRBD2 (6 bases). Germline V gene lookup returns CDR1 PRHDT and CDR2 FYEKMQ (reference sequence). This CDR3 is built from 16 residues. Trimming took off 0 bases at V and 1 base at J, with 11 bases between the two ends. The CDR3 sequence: CASSLGIAEGTDTQYF. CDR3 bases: TGTGCCAGCAGCTTAGGAATAGCGGAGGGCACAGATACGCAGTATTTT.

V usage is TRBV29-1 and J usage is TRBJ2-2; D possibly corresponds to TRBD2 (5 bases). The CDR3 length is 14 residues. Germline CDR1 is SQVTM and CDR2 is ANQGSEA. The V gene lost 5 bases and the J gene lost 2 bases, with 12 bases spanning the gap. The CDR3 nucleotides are TGCAGCGTTCGGACTCATACTAACACCGGGGAGCTGTTTTTT. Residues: CSVRTHTNTGELFF.

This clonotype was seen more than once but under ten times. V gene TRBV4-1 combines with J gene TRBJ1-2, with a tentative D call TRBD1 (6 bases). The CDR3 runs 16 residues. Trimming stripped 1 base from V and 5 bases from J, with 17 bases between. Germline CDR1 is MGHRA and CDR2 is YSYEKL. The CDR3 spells CASSQVPGGAWYGYTF. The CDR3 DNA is TGCGCCAGCAGCCAAGTTCCCGGGGGGGCCTGGTATGGCTACACCTTC.

CDR3 sequence: CATSDTGQGSYNEQFF. DNA for the CDR3: TGTGCCACCAGTGATACGGGACAGGGTTCCTACAATGAGCAGTTCTTC. The chain carries TRBV24-1 and TRBJ2-1; 9 nucleotides line up with TRBD1. This CDR3 spans 16 amino acids. Germline V lookup: CDR1 KGHDR, CDR2 SFDVKD. V lost 3 bases, J lost 1 base, and 3 bases stayed unmatched.

The chain's CDR3 is CASSGGTHYYEQYF. CDR3 sequence (DNA): TGTGCCAGCAGCGGCGGGACTCACTACTACGAGCAGTACTTC. This rearrangement joins TRBV11-1 to TRBJ2-7; maybe TRBD2 (6 bases). Trimming removed 5 bases from V and 3 bases from J, with 14 bases in between. The germline gives CDR1 SGHAT, CDR2 FQDESV (reference sequence). The CDR3 is made up of 14 amino acids.

CDR3 in DNA: TGTGCCAGCAGCCCTGACGGCCCCGGGGAGCTGTTTTTT. It specifies CASSPDGPGELFF. V gene TRBV7-3 combines with J gene TRBJ2-2; D unresolved. V was cut by 5 bases and J by 6 bases, with 10 bases left in between. CDR1 is SGHTA, CDR2 FQGTGA, per germline. This CDR3 contains 13 residues.

The CDR3 sequence: CASSSTGLSNTEAFF. The CDR3 DNA reads TGTGCCAGCAGTTCGACAGGGCTCTCGAACACTGAAGCTTTCTTT. The chain uses TRBV6-5 and TRBJ1-1, with 7 bases that match TRBD1. CDR3 length: 15 residues. V trimming: 4 bases; J trimming: 1 base; junction bases outside the gene matches: 6. Germline V CDR1 and CDR2: MNHEY, SVGAGI.

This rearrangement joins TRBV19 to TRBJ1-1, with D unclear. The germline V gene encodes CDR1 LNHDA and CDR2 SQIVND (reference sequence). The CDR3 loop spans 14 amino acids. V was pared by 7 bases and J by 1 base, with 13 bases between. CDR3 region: CASTVDRQNTEAFF. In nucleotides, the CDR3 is TGTGCCAGTACCGTAGACCGACAGAACACTGAAGCTTTCTTT. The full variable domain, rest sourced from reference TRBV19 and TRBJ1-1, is DGGITQSPKYLFRKEGQNVTLSCEQNLNHDAMYWYRQDPGQGLRLIYYSQIVNDFQKGDIAEGYSVSREKKESFPLTVTSAQKNPTAFYLCASTVDRQNTEAFFGQGTRLTVV.

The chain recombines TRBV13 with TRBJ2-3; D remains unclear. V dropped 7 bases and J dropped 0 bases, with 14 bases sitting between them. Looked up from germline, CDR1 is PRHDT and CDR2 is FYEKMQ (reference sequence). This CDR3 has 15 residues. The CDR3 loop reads CASTLGHTSTDTQYF. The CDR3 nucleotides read TGTGCCAGCACTTTAGGGCACACTAGCACAGATACGCAGTATTTT.

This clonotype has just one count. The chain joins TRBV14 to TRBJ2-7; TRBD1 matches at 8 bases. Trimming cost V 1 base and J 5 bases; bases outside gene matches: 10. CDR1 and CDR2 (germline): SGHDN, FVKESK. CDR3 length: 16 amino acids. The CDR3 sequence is CASSQGLRGRRDEQYF. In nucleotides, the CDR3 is TGTGCCAGCAGCCAAGGACTCAGGGGGCGACGGGACGAGCAGTACTTC.

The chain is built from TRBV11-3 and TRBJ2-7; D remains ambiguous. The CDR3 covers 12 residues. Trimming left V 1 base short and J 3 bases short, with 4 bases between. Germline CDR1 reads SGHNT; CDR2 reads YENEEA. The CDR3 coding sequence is TGTGCCAGCAGCTTAGGGGACTACGAGCAGTACTTC. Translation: CASSLGDYEQYF.

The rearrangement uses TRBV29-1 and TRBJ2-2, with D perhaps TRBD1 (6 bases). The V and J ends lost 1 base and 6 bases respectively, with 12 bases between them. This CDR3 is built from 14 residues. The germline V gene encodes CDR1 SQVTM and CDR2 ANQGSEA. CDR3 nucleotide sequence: TGCAGCGTTGAAGGTCTCAGGGGCGCCGGGGAGCTGTTTTTT. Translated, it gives CSVEGLRGAGELFF.

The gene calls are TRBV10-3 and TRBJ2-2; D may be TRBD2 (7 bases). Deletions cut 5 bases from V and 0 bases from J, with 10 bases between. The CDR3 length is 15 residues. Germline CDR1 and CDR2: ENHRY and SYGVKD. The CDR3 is CAISRGGTNTGELFF. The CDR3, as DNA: TGTGCCATCAGTAGGGGGGGCACGAACACCGGGGAGCTGTTTTTT.

CDR3 loop: CASSYSDSSYEQYV. In DNA form, the CDR3 reads TGTGCCAGCAGTTACTCGGACAGCTCCTACGAGCAGTACGTC. The genes are TRBV6-2 or TRBV6-3 and TRBJ2-7; perhaps TRBD1 as D (6 bases). Germline CDR1 and CDR2: MNHEY and SVGEGT. The CDR3 is 14 residues long. The ends were cut back, 0 bases at V and 0 bases at J, with 6 bases in the middle.

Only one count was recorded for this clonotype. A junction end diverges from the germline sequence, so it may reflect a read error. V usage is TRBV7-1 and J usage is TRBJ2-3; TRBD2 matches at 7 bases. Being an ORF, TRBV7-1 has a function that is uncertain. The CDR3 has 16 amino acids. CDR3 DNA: TGTGCCAGCAGCCCAGCGGTGGCGGGAGTAATATATACGCAGTATTTT. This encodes CASSPAVAGVIYTQYF.

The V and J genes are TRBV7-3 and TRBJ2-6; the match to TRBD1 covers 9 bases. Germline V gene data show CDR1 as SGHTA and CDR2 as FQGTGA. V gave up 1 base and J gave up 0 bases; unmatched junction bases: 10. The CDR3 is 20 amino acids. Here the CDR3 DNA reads TGTGCCAGCAGCTTAAAGCGGGACAGGGCTTCGTACTCTGGGGCCAACGTCCTGACTTTC. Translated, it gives CASSLKRDRASYSGANVLTF.

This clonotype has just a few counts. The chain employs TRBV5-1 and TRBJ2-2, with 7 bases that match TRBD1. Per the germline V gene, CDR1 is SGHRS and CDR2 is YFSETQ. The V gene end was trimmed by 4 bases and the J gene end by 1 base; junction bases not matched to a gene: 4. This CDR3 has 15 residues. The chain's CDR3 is CASSAGTVNTGELFF. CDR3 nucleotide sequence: TGCGCCAGCAGCGCCGGGACAGTGAACACCGGGGAGCTGTTTTTT.

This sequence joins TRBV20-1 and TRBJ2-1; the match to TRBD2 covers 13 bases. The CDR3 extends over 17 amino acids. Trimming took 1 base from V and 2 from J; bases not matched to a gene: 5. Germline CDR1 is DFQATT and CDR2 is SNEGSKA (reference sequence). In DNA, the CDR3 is TGCAGTGCTAGAGTTTTAGGACTAGCGGGAGCCTACAATGAGCAGTTCTTC. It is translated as CSARVLGLAGAYNEQFF.

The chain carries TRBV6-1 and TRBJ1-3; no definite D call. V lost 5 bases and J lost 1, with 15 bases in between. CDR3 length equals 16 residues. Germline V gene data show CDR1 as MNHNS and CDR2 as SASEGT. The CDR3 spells CASSPRSAQSGNTIYF. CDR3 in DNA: TGTGCCAGCAGTCCACGGTCGGCGCAGTCTGGAAACACCATATATTTT.

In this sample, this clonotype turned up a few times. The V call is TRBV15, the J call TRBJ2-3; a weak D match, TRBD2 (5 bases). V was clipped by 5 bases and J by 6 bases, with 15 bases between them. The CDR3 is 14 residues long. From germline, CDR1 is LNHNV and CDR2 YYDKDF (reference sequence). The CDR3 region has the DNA TGTGCCACCAGCGGCGCTGAGGGCAGGGATACGCAGTATTTT. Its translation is CATSGAEGRDTQYF.

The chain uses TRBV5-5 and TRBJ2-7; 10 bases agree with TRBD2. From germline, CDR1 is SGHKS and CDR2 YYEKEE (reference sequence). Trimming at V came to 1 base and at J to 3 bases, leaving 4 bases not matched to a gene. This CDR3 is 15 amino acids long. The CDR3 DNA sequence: TGTGCCAGCAGCTTGATGGCTAGCGGGGGCTACGAGCAGTACGTC. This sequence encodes CASSLMASGGYEQYV.

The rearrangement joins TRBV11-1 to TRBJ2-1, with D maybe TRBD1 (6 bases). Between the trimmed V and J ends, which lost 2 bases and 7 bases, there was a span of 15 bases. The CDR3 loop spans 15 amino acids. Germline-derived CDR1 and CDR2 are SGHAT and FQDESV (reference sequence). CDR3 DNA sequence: TGTGCCAGCAGCTTACCTAACCAGGGGCGGAATGAGCAGTTCTTC. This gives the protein CASSLPNQGRNEQFF.

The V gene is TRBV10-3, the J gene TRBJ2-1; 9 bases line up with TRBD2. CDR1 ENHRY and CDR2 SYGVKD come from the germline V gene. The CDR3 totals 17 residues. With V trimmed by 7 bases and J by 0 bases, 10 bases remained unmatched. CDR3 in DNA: TGTGCCATCAAGAGCGTGTTAGCGGGGGACTCCTACAATGAGCAGTTCTTC. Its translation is CAIKSVLAGDSYNEQFF.